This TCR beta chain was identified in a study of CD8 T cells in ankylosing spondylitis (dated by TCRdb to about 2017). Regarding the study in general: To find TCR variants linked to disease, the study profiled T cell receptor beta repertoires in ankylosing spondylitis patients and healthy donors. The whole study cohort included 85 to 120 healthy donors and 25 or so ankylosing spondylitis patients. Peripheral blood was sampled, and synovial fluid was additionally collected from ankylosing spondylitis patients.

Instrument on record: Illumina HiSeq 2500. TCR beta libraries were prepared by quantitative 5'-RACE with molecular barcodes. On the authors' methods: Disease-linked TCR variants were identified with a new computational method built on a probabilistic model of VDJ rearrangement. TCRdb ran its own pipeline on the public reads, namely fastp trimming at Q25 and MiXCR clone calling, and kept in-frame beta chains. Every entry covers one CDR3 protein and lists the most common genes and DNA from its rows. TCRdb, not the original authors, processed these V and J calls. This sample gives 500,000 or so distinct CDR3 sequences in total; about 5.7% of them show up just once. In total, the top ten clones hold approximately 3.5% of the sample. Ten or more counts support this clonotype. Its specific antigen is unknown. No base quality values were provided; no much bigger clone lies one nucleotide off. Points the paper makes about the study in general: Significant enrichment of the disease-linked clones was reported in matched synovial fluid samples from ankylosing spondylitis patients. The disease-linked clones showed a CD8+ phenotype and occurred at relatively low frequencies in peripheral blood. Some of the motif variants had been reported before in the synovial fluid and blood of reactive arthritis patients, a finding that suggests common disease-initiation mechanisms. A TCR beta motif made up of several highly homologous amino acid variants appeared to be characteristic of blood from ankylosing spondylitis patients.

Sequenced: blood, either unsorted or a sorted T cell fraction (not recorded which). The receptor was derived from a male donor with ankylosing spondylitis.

The sequenced DNA: TGCAGTGCTCCGCCAATGACAGGGCGAGATGAAAAACTGTTTTTT. This sequence encodes CSAPPMTGRDEKLFF. The chain is assembled from TRBV20-1 and TRBJ1-4; TRBD1 agrees with 7 junctional bases. V and J are trimmed by 5 bases and 6 bases, and the gene matches miss 12 bases of the junction. Inclusive of the bounding cysteine and phenylalanine, the CDR3 is 15 residues long. Kept here is only the CDR3 DNA, which spans 45 bases and is read in frame from base 1. The germline V gene (reference sequence) yields DFQATT for CDR1 and SNEGSKA for CDR2.